Presented here are 18 T cell receptor beta chains from one specimen sequenced in a study of response to subunit inactivated influenza vaccine. A single record per CDR3 protein comes from TCRdb applying MiXCR to the RT-PCR reads. The table includes some 190,000 distinct CDR3 sequences, approximately 14% detected once. The material sequenced was CD8+ T cells sorted from PBMCs, taken roughly 5 days after vaccination. These receptors were collected from a man aged 50 to 59 who received an inactivated influenza vaccine.

This clonotype was detected a few times. The rearrangement uses TRBV12-3 or TRBV12-4 and TRBJ2-7; TRBD2 matches 8 bases. With V trimmed by 3 bases and J by 6 bases, 10 bases remained unmatched. The length of the CDR3 is 15 residues. CDR3 loop: CASSLEGPGGGEQYF. In DNA form, the CDR3 reads TGTGCCAGCAGTTTGGAGGGGCCCGGGGGGGGCGAGCAGTACTTC.

The chain couples TRBV4-2 to TRBJ1-1; D is unresolved. The V end lost 4 bases, the J end lost 5 bases, and 17 bases lay between the germline ends. The CDR3 consists of 15 residues. The germline V gene encodes CDR1 LGHNA and CDR2 YNFKEQ. The CDR3 coding sequence is TGTGCCAGCAGCCTCAGCGAGGCGGAGTGGACTGAAGCTTTCTTT. This encodes CASSLSEAEWTEAFF.

The DNA for the CDR3 is TGTGCCAGCACCTACACCCGGTCGGCGGTTGGAAACACCATATATTTT. Translated, it gives CASTYTRSAVGNTIYF. The J gene is TRBJ1-3, the V gene TRBV6-2 or TRBV6-3; D unclear. Germline CDR1 and CDR2: MNHEY and SVGEGT. V was clipped by 7 bases and J by 3 bases, with 19 bases between them. CDR3 size: 16 residues.

The chain uses TRBV7-2 and TRBJ2-1; 10 bases line up with TRBD2. Germline CDR1 and CDR2: SGHTA and FQGNSA. This CDR3 has 15 amino acids. Trimming at V came to 2 bases and at J to 8 bases, leaving 6 bases not matched to a gene. This CDR3 is CASSLRPGTSDEQFF. Here the CDR3 DNA reads TGTGCCAGCAGCTTACGGCCCGGGACTAGCGATGAGCAGTTCTTC.

The chain links TRBV5-1 to TRBJ1-2; maybe TRBD1 (5 bases). The germline CDR1 and CDR2 sequences are SGHRS and YFSETQ. The CDR3 is made up of 14 amino acids. V gave up 0 bases and J gave up 4 bases, with 10 bases separating them. The CDR3 region is CASSLAGTVYGYTF. The CDR3 nucleotides are TGCGCCAGCAGCTTGGCCGGGACGGTCTATGGCTACACCTTC.

The chain is built from TRBV12-3 or TRBV12-4 and TRBJ2-3, with TRBD2 matching 8 bases. This CDR3 is built from 15 residues. J was trimmed by 3 bases and V by 6 bases; bases with no gene match: 8. CDR3 bases: TGTGCCAGCAGCAATCGGGGGGGCGGTACAGATACGCAGTATTTT. Amino acids: CASSNRGGGTDTQYF.

This chain uses TRBV14 with TRBJ2-7; tentatively, D is TRBD1 (5 bases). Looked up from germline, CDR1 is SGHDN and CDR2 is FVKESK. Trimming removed 3 bases from V and 6 bases from J, with 12 bases in between. The CDR3 is 13 residues long. The DNA for the CDR3 is TGTGCCAGCAGCCAGGCCAGGGATCGCGAGCAGTACTTC. Protein sequence: CASSQARDREQYF.

This chain connects TRBV4-1 to TRBJ1-1; the match to TRBD1 covers 7 bases. J was trimmed by 4 bases and V by 3 bases; bases with no gene match: 8. The CDR3 contains 15 residues. Germline V CDR1 and CDR2: MGHRA, YSYEKL. CDR3 region: CASSHNGQARTEAFF. CDR3 coding DNA: TGCGCCAGCAGCCATAATGGACAGGCTCGCACTGAAGCTTTCTTT.

The gene calls are TRBV6-6 and TRBJ2-1; no definite D call. There are 13 residues in the CDR3. The germline gives CDR1 MNHNY, CDR2 SVGAGI (reference sequence). V lost 2 bases and J 4 bases, leaving 6 bases between the germline ends. The CDR3 protein is CASSYQQYNEQFF. The CDR3 bases are TGTGCCAGCAGTTACCAGCAATACAATGAGCAGTTCTTC.

The chain couples TRBV6-2 or TRBV6-3 to TRBJ2-7; the match to TRBD1 covers 7 bases. This CDR3 region has 15 residues. Germline lookup yields CDR1 MNHEY and CDR2 SVGEGT. The J segment lost 3 bases and the V segment lost 9 bases, leaving 14 bases of the junction unmatched. The CDR3 DNA is TGTGCCAGTATTCCGAACCGGGACAGAGTCTACGAGCAGTACTTC. Its protein is CASIPNRDRVYEQYF.

This clonotype came up a few times. DNA for the CDR3: TGTGCCAGCAGTCTCCGGACTACCCCGCAAGAGACCCAGTACTTC. Encoded protein: CASSLRTTPQETQYF. This chain uses TRBV25-1 with TRBJ2-5; D perhaps matches TRBD2 (6 bases). The V gene lost 5 bases and the J gene lost 2 bases, with 15 bases spanning the gap. The CDR3 is made up of 15 amino acids. The germline CDR1 and CDR2 sequences are MGHDK and SYGVNS.

The chain couples TRBV7-9 to TRBJ2-7, with 9 nucleotides matching TRBD1. Losses at the gene ends were 4 bases for V and 1 base for J; bases not matched to a gene: 5. This CDR3 contains 15 residues. In germline, CDR1 is SEHNR, CDR2 FQNEAQ (reference sequence). In nucleotides, the CDR3 is TGTGCCAGCAGCTCCCGACAGGGGGTATCCTACGAGCAGTACTTC. This codes for CASSSRQGVSYEQYF. Based on the CDR3 plus reference TRBV7-9 and TRBJ2-7, the full variable domain is DTGVSQNPRHKITKRGQNVTFRCDPISEHNRLYWYRQTLGQGPEFLTYFQNEAQLEKSRLLSDRFSAERPKGSFSTLEIQRTEQGDSAMYLCASSSRQGVSYEQYFGPGTRLTVT.

The chain has TRBV7-9 and TRBJ2-5; D is tentatively TRBD1 or TRBD2 (5 bases each). The CDR3 consists of 13 residues. The V end lost 4 bases, the J end lost 2 bases, and 8 bases lay between the germline ends. CDR1 and CDR2 (germline): SEHNR, FQNEAQ (reference sequence). CDR3 sequence: CASSSGAQETQYF. The CDR3 nucleotides read TGTGCCAGCAGCTCCGGGGCTCAAGAGACCCAGTACTTC.

The chain employs TRBV6-2 or TRBV6-3 and TRBJ2-7; no clear D. Trimming pared 2 bases from V and 4 bases from J, leaving 6 bases between. The CDR3 runs 12 residues. Germline CDR1 MNHEY, CDR2 SVGEGT. The CDR3 DNA sequence: TGTGCCAGCAGTTACAACTCTTACGAGCAGTACTTC. Its translation: CASSYNSYEQYF.

This clonotype was seen a handful of times. The V and J genes are TRBV6-1 and TRBJ1-1; D uncertain. The CDR3 consists of 15 residues. Germline CDR1 MNHNS, CDR2 SASEGT. V gave up 1 base and J gave up 0 bases, with 9 bases separating them. The CDR3 nucleotides read TGTGCCAGCAGTGAAGTTGCCGATATGAACACTGAAGCTTTCTTT. Residues: CASSEVADMNTEAFF.

This sequence joins TRBV7-9 and TRBJ2-7, with 8 bases lining up with TRBD1. Losses at the gene ends were 0 bases for V and 4 bases for J; bases not matched to a gene: 11. The CDR3 runs to 17 residues. Germline CDR1 and CDR2: SEHNR and FQNEAQ (reference sequence). The CDR3 loop is CASSLAQGASTPYEQYF. CDR3 nucleotides: TGTGCCAGCAGCTTAGCCCAGGGGGCATCGACCCCATACGAGCAGTACTTC.

This clonotype was seen a few times. This chain links TRBV7-9 with TRBJ2-1, with D possibly matching TRBD2 (6 bases). The V gene lost 5 bases and the J gene lost 8 bases, with 16 bases spanning the gap. There are 14 residues in the CDR3. Germline CDR1 and CDR2: SEHNR and FQNEAQ (reference sequence). CDR3 protein: CASSTPGVFDEQFF. As DNA, the CDR3 is TGTGCCAGCAGCACTCCGGGGGTTTTCGATGAGCAGTTCTTC.

This clonotype was observed a few times. The V and J genes are TRBV7-9 and TRBJ2-7; TRBD1 matches 8 bases. Germline V lookup: CDR1 SEHNR, CDR2 FQNEAQ (reference sequence). The length of the CDR3 is 15 residues. After removal of 4 bases from V and 2 bases from J, the junction contained 7 bases not matched to a gene. The CDR3 loop reads CASSSPGQAPYEQYF. The DNA for the CDR3 is TGTGCCAGCAGCTCACCGGGACAGGCCCCCTACGAGCAGTACTTC.